This TCR beta chain stems from a study of blood T cells in healthy people across ages. For the second PCR, which ran for roughly 7 to 11 cycles, a sample-barcoded 5' primer and a J-beta primer mix were used. TCRdb reprocessed the 5' RACE reads with MiXCR, giving one entry per CDR3 protein. The table includes over a million distinct CDR3 sequences, 59% detected once. This CDR3 region has 13 residues. Germline trimming cut 8 bases from V and 7 bases from J; bases unmatched to any gene: 5. Germline loops: CDR1 SNHLY, CDR2 FYNNEI. The V call is TRBV2, the J call TRBJ1-6; 7 bases are shared with TRBD1. Sequenced sample: blood. The TCR comes from a man aged 18 to 35 in good health. Written as DNA, the CDR3 is TGTGCCAGCTCCAGGGGGTTGAATTCACCCCTCCACTTT. Its protein is CASSRGLNSPLHF.